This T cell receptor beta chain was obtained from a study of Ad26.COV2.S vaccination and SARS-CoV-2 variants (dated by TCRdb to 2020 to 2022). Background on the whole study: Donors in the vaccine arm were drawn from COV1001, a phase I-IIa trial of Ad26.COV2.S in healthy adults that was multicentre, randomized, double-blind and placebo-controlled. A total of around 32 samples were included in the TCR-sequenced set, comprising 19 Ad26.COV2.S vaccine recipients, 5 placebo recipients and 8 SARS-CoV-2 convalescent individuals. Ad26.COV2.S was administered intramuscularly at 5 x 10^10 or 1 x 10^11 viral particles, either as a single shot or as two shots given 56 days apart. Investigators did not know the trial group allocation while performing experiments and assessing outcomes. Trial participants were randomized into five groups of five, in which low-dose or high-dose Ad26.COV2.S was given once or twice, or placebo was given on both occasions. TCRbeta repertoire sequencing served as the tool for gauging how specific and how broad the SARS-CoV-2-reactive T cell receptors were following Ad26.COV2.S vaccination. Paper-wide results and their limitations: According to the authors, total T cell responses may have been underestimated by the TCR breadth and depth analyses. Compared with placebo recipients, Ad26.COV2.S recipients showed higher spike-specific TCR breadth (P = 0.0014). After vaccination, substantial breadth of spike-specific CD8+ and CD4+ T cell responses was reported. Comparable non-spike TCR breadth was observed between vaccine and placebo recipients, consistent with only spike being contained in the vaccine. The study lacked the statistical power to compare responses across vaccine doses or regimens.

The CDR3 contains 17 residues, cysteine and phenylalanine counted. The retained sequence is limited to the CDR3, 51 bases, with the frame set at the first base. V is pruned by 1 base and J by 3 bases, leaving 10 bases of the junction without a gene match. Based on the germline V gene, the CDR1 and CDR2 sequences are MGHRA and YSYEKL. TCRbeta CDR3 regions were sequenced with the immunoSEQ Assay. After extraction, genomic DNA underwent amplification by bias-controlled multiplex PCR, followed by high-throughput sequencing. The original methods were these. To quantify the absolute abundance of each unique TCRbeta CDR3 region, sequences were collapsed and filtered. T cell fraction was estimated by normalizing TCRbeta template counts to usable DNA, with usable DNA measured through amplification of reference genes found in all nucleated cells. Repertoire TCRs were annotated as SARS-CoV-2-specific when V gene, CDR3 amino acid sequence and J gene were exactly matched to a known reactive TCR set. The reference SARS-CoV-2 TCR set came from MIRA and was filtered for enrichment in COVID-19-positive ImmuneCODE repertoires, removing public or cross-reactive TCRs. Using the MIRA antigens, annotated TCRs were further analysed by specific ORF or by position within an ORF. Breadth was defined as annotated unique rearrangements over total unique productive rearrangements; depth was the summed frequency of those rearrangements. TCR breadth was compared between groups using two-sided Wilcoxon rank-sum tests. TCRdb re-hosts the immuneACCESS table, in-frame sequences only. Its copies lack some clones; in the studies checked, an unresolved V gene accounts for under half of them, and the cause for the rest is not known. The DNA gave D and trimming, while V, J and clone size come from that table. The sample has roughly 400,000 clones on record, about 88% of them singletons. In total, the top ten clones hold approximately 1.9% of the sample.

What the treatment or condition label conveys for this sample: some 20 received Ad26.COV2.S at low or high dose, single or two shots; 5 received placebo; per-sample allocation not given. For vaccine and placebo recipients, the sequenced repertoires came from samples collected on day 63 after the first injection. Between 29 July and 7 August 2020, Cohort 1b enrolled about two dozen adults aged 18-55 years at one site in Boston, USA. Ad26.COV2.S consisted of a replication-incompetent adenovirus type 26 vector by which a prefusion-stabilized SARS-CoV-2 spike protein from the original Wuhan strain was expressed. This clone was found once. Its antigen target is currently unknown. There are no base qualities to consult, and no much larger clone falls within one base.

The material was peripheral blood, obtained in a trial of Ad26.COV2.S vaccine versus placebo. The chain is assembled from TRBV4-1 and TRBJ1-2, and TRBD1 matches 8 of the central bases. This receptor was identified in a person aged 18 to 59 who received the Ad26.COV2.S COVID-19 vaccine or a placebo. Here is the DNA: TGCGCCAGCAGCCAAGTCGGTAGACAGGGGATGGACTATGGCTACACCTTC. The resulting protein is CASSQVGRQGMDYGYTF.